Below, 26 T cell receptor beta chains from the same sample are listed, as sequenced in a study of T cells in Graves' hyperthyroidism and ophthalmopathy (dated by TCRdb to the late 2010s). The library was obtained by multiplex PCR. This sample was sequenced with an Illumina HiSeq 2000. Amplification of TCR beta CDR3 regions was carried out from RNA transcripts. The TCR CDR3 was subjected to a first round of RT-PCR using the HTBI primer set and the Qiagen OneStep RT-PCR kit. The raw public reads went through TCRdb reprocessing: fastp at Q25, MiXCR clone calling, in-frame beta chains kept. Entries are consolidated by CDR3 protein sequence, retaining the most common genes and DNA. This sample comprises over 500,000 distinct CDR3 sequences, 17% of them detected only once. In total, the top ten clones hold approximately 15% of the sample. The source material was blood. All receptors derive from a young woman with Graves' ophthalmopathy.

This chain uses TRBV9 with TRBJ2-3; TRBD2 might be the D (6 bases). The length of the CDR3 is 15 residues. CDR1 SGDLS and CDR2 YYNGEE come from the germline V gene. V gave up 0 bases and J gave up 4 bases, with 12 bases separating them. The CDR3 region has the DNA TGTGCCAGCAGCGTAGCGGGGGTTAACCCAGATACGCAGTATTTT. As protein: CASSVAGVNPDTQYF.

This clonotype was counted many times. In DNA, the CDR3 is TGTGCCTGGAGAAGGAACCCGAACACTGAAGCTTTCTTT. Residues: CAWRRNPNTEAFF. J is TRBJ1-1 and V is TRBV30, with no clear D. The CDR3 runs to 13 residues. Germline assignment: CDR1 GTSNPN and CDR2 SVGIG (reference sequence). The V and J ends lost 3 bases and 1 base respectively, with 9 bases between them.

This clonotype was counted between two and nine times. The gene calls are TRBV30 and TRBJ2-2; D is unclear. Germline CDR1 GTSNPN, CDR2 SVGIG (reference sequence). Trimming pared 2 bases from V and 0 bases from J, leaving 19 bases between. The CDR3 runs to 18 residues. The CDR3 DNA is TGTGCCTGGAGTCGTGCCCCGTGGGCGCCCGCGAACACCGGGGAGCTGTTTTTT. Residues: CAWSRAPWAPANTGELFF.

The chain carries TRBV20-1 and TRBJ1-2; 9 nucleotides line up with TRBD1. The CDR3 covers 13 residues. V shed 1 base, J shed 3 bases, and the junction held 0 bases outside the gene matches. CDR1 is DFQATT and CDR2 is SNEGSKA in the germline V gene (reference sequence). The CDR3: CSARGDRDYGYTF. The CDR3 region has the DNA TGCAGTGCTAGAGGGGACAGGGACTATGGCTACACCTTC.

This clonotype was seen more than once but under ten times. The rearrangement links TRBV10-3 to TRBJ1-1, with TRBD1 as a possible D gene (6 bases). Trimming stripped 5 bases from V and 7 bases from J, with 17 bases between. The length of the CDR3 is 14 residues. Per the germline V gene, CDR1 is ENHRY and CDR2 is SYGVKD. CDR3 residues: CAISPGQETSEAFF. The CDR3, as DNA: TGTGCCATCAGTCCGGGACAAGAGACGAGTGAAGCTTTCTTT.

To note about this clonotype: Possible read error: a much larger clone is one base away. V usage is TRBV27 and J usage is TRBJ2-7; 12 bases are shared with TRBD2. The CDR3 runs to 22 residues. In germline, CDR1 is MNHEY, CDR2 SMNVEV (reference sequence). V dropped 5 bases and J dropped 5; count of bases not matched to a gene: 28. DNA of the CDR3: TGTGCCAGCAGTAATGAGACAGGGGGCGCACTAGCGGGAGGTCCCCCTCCTGACGAGCAGTACTTC. Protein: CASSNETGGALAGGPPPDEQYF.

This clonotype appeared once. The chain combines TRBV15 with TRBJ1-6, with D perhaps TRBD1 (5 bases). Germline CDR1 is LNHNV and CDR2 is YYDKDF (reference sequence). There are 15 residues in the CDR3. V lost 3 bases and J lost 8, with 14 bases in between. CDR3 amino acids: CATSRGPPSDSPLHF. CDR3 sequence (DNA): TGTGCCACCAGCAGGGGACCCCCCTCAGATTCACCCCTCCACTTT.

The CDR3, as DNA: TGTGCCAGCAGCTTGCTAGAAGGTGGGAGAGATGAGCAGTTCTTC. This gives the protein CASSLLEGGRDEQFF. This sequence joins TRBV5-4 and TRBJ2-1; perhaps TRBD2 as D (5 bases). This CDR3 comprises 15 residues. V was cut by 1 base and J by 8 bases, with 16 bases left in between. Germline CDR1 SGHNT, CDR2 YYREEE (reference sequence).

The chain has TRBV7-9 and TRBJ1-2, with 7 bases aligning to TRBD1. The CDR3 sequence is 14 residues long. The germline CDR1 and CDR2 sequences are SEHNR and FQNEAQ (reference sequence). J gave up 6 bases and V 0 bases, and 4 bases lay outside the gene matches. The CDR3 DNA is TGTGCCAGCAGCTTAGCGCCAGGGGGACATGGCTACACCTTC. This encodes CASSLAPGGHGYTF. Filled out from reference TRBV7-9 and TRBJ1-2, the complete variable domain reads DTGVSQNPRHKITKRGQNVTFRCDPISEHNRLYWYRQTLGQGPEFLTYFQNEAQLEKSRLLSDRFSAERPKGSFSTLEIQRTEQGDSAMYLCASSLAPGGHGYTFGSGTRLTVV.

This clonotype appeared a few times. The J gene is TRBJ2-1, the V gene TRBV9; D is undetermined. CDR3 size: 16 residues. Germline CDR1 SGDLS, CDR2 YYNGEE. V was pared by 2 bases and J by 0 bases, with 12 bases between. DNA for the CDR3: TGTGCCAGCAGCGTCCTGGGAACGGGCTCCTACAATGAGCAGTTCTTC. It specifies CASSVLGTGSYNEQFF.

This sequence joins TRBV7-2 and TRBJ1-4; D gene ambiguous. V dropped 1 base and J dropped 7 bases, with 10 bases sitting between them. From germline, CDR1 is SGHTA and CDR2 FQGNSA. The CDR3 totals 14 residues. The CDR3 nucleotides are TGTGCCAGCAGCTTAGGGAGGAATGGTGAAAAACTGTTTTTT. Encoded protein: CASSLGRNGEKLFF. Full variable domain (missing parts from reference TRBV7-2 and TRBJ1-4): GAGVSQSPSNKVTEKGKDVELRCDPISGHTALYWYRQSLGQGLEFLIYFQGNSAPDKSGLPSDRFSAERTGGSVSTLTIQRTQQEDSAVYLCASSLGRNGEKLFFGSGTQLSVL.

This clonotype appeared many times. V gene TRBV3-1 combines with J gene TRBJ1-5; D uncertain. CDR3 length: 13 residues. Germline CDR1 and CDR2: LGHDT and YNNKEL (reference sequence). Trimming removed 10 bases at V and 7 bases at J, with 17 bases between. CDR3 sequence: CATRGKGVQPQHF. Here the CDR3 DNA reads TGTGCCACCAGAGGAAAAGGAGTCCAGCCCCAGCATTTT.

The V call is TRBV20-1, the J call TRBJ1-4; D is uncertain. The CDR3 runs to 14 residues. CDR1 DFQATT and CDR2 SNEGSKA come from the germline V gene (reference sequence). V gave up 6 bases and J gave up 7 bases, with 18 bases separating them. The CDR3, as DNA: TGCAGTGCCCGCGGACGGAGGAGCGTTGAAAAACTGTTTTTT. Its translation is CSARGRRSVEKLFF.

V gene TRBV2 combines with J gene TRBJ2-6; no firm D call. Germline V gives CDR1 SNHLY, CDR2 FYNNEI. CDR3 length: 14 residues. V lost 7 bases, J lost 4 bases, and 11 bases lay in between. CDR3 region: CASTRASGANVLTF. Here the CDR3 DNA reads TGTGCCAGCACTAGGGCCTCCGGGGCCAACGTCCTGACTTTC. Variable domain in full (rest from reference TRBV2 and TRBJ2-6): EPEVTQTPSHQVTQMGQEVILRCVPISNHLYFYWYRQILGQKVEFLVSFYNNEISEKSEIFDDQFSVERPDGSNFTLKIRSTKLEDSAMYFCASTRASGANVLTFGAGSRLTVL.

This clonotype was counted many times. This chain joins TRBV6-1 and TRBJ2-3; D not certain. The V end lost 1 base, the J end lost 3 bases, and 11 bases lay between the germline ends. Per germline, CDR1 MNHNS and CDR2 SASEGT. The CDR3 sequence is 15 residues long. CDR3 loop: CASSEDYDSTDTQYF. CDR3 nucleotide sequence: TGTGCCAGCAGTGAAGATTATGATTCTACAGATACGCAGTATTTT.

This clonotype was seen ten or more times. V usage is TRBV10-3 and J usage is TRBJ1-1; D might be TRBD1 (5 bases). Deletions cut 0 bases from V and 5 bases from J, with 10 bases between. Germline V gives CDR1 ENHRY, CDR2 SYGVKD. This CDR3 comprises 14 residues. The DNA for the CDR3 is TGTGCCATCAGTGAGTCCCCTTACAGGACTGAAGCTTTCTTT. Its translation is CAISESPYRTEAFF.

This clonotype appeared a few times. The chain recombines TRBV27 with TRBJ2-7; 9 nucleotides line up with TRBD2. V lost 2 bases and J lost 5; bases outside the gene matches: 10. This CDR3 has 16 amino acids. Germline-derived CDR1 and CDR2 are MNHEY and SMNVEV (reference sequence). In nucleotides, the CDR3 is TGTGCCAGCAGTTTAAAGGAGCGGGAGGTTTCCCACGAGCAGTACTTC. It specifies CASSLKEREVSHEQYF.

This clonotype has ten or more counts. The chain combines TRBV20-1 with TRBJ1-1; D unclear. V lost 6 bases, J lost 1 base, and 15 bases lay in between. The CDR3 contains 14 residues. Germline V gene data show CDR1 as DFQATT and CDR2 as SNEGSKA (reference sequence). The CDR3 DNA reads as TGCAGTGCAAGCCATAGTGGGCCGAACACTGAAGCTTTCTTT. Amino acid sequence: CSASHSGPNTEAFF.

A few counts support this clonotype. The chain recombines TRBV6-1 with TRBJ1-3; D gene uncertain. V lost 7 bases to trimming and J lost 0 bases, with 4 bases between them. The germline V gene has CDR1 MNHNS and CDR2 SASEGT. The CDR3 extends over 12 amino acids. The CDR3 DNA reads TGTGCCAGCAAGGGCTCTGGAAACACCATATATTTT. It encodes CASKGSGNTIYF.

The chain has TRBV6-9 and TRBJ1-5, with D possibly TRBD1 on 5 matching bases. With 2 bases removed from V and 7 bases from J, the gap between germline ends came to 12 bases. The CDR3 is made up of 14 amino acids. The V gene's germline CDR1 is MNHGY and CDR2 SVAAGI. DNA of the CDR3: TGTGCCAGCAGTTATAGCAGGGAAATCCAGCCCCAGCATTTT. Its protein is CASSYSREIQPQHF.

This clonotype was observed many times. The chain combines TRBV6-1 with TRBJ1-2; TRBD1 aligns across 12 bases. V gave up 4 bases and J gave up 4 bases; unmatched junction bases: 7. CDR1 MNHNS and CDR2 SASEGT come from the germline V gene. This CDR3 comprises 16 residues. The DNA for the CDR3 is TGTGCCAGCAGTGTAGCCGGGACAGGGGGCAGCTATGGCTACACCTTC. This gives the protein CASSVAGTGGSYGYTF.

Regarding this clonotype: Possible read error: a much larger clone is one base away. The V call is TRBV13, the J call TRBJ2-7; 14 bases align to TRBD2. The CDR3 consists of 16 residues. Germline V CDR1 and CDR2: PRHDT, FYEKMQ (reference sequence). V dropped 4 bases and J dropped 6; count of bases not matched to a gene: 8. The CDR3: CASSSTGLAGGCEQYF. The CDR3 bases are TGTGCCAGCAGCTCCACTGGACTAGCGGGAGGTTGCGAGCAGTACTTC.

With regard to this clonotype: A much larger clonotype is one base distant, so this may be a read error. This chain links TRBV20-1 with TRBJ2-1; TRBD1 matches at 9 bases. Germline V CDR1 and CDR2: DFQATT, SNEGSKA (reference sequence). The CDR3 is 15 amino acids. CDR3 sequence reads: CSANRRDRVGNERFF. The CDR3 DNA reads as TGCAGTGCAAATAGGAGGGACAGGGTGGGCAATGAGCGGTTCTTC.

The V call is TRBV15, the J call TRBJ2-3; no definite D call. The V gene lost 1 base and the J gene lost 1 base, with 6 bases spanning the gap. This CDR3 comprises 14 residues. The germline CDR1 and CDR2 sequences are LNHNV and YYDKDF (reference sequence). The CDR3 protein is CATSRVDRTDTQYF. The CDR3 DNA reads as TGTGCCACCAGCAGAGTCGACCGCACAGATACGCAGTATTTT. Combining the CDR3 with reference TRBV15 and TRBJ2-3 gives the whole variable domain DAMVIQNPRYQVTQFGKPVTLSCSQTLNHNVMYWYQQKSSQAPKLLFHYYDKDFNNEADTPDNFQSRRPNTSFCFLDIRSPGLGDTAMYLCATSRVDRTDTQYFGPGTRLTVL.

This sequence joins TRBV10-3 and TRBJ2-7; D uncertain. Deletions cut 0 bases from V and 5 bases from J, with 8 bases between. Germline CDR1 and CDR2: ENHRY and SYGVKD. The CDR3 runs to 13 residues. This CDR3 reads CAISESREDEQYF. Written as DNA, the CDR3 is TGTGCCATCAGTGAGTCTAGGGAAGACGAGCAGTACTTC.

About this clonotype: At one of its ends the junction is not consistent with the germline gene, which may arise from a read error. The rearrangement uses TRBV10-3 and TRBJ2-3; D uncertain. There are 15 residues in the CDR3. From germline, CDR1 is ENHRY and CDR2 SYGVKD. CDR3 in amino acids: CATSGSGVGTDTQYF. As DNA, the CDR3 is TGTGCCACCAGTGGGTCTGGAGTCGGGACAGATACGCAGTATTTT.